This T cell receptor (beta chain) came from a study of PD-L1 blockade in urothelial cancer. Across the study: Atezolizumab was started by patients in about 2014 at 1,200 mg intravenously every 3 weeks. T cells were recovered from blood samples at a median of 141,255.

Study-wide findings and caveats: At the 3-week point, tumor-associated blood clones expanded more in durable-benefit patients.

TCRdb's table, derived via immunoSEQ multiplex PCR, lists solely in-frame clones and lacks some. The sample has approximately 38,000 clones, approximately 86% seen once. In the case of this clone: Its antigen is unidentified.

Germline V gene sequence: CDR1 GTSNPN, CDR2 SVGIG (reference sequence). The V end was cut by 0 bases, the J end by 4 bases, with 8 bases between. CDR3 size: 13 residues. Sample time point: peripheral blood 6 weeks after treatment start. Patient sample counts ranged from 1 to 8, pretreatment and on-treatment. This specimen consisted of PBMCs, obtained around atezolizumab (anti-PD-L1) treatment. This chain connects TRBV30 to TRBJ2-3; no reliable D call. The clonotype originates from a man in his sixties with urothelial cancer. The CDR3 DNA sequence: TGTGCCTGGAGTGTTGCAGATTCAGATACGCAGTATTTT. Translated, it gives CAWSVADSDTQYF.